This T cell receptor beta chain was recorded in a study of T-cell memory formation after mild COVID-19. Turning to the study itself: TCR clusters were largely donor specific.

Broader study findings: Day 15 to 85 contracting clones showed balanced CD4/CD8; day 15 to 37 expanders favored CD4+. Mostly located in CM and EM were contracting CD4+ clones, with contracting CD8+ clones located in EMRA.

Germline trimming cut 5 bases from V and 5 bases from J; bases unmatched to any gene: 11. The germline CDR1 and CDR2 sequences are SGHTA and FQGTGA. The CDR3 sequence is 15 residues long. In the case of this clonotype: The antigen is undetermined.

From the 5' RACE reads, TCRdb called clonotypes with MiXCR, one entry per CDR3 protein. In the table there are 350,000 to 450,000 distinct CDR3 sequences, roughly 26% of which are singletons. The specimen sequenced was PBMCs or a T cell subset sorted from them (not recorded which). The receptor was derived from an adult woman who had mild COVID-19 (a few samples of this study predate the infection). Cell type and time point are not known. J is TRBJ2-5 and V is TRBV7-3; 7 bases are shared with TRBD2. Here the CDR3 DNA reads TGTGCCAGCAGCCCGCGACTAGCACGTGTTGAGACCCAGTACTTC. Encoded protein: CASSPRLARVETQYF. The full variable domain, its missing parts supplied by reference TRBV7-3 and TRBJ2-5, is GAGVSQTPSNKVTEKGKYVELRCDPISGHTALYWYRQSLGQGPEFLIYFQGTGAADDSGLPNDRFFAVRPEGSVSTLKIQRTERGDSAVYLCASSPRLARVETQYFGPGTRLLVL.